The 26 T cell receptor beta chains reported below all come from one sample, sequenced in a study of T cell responses to AZD1222 COVID-19 vaccine. Sequencing used immunoSEQ multiplex PCR; TCRdb keeps in-frame clones, though not all of them. This table holds 110,000 to 150,000 clones, about 88% found once. The sample was peripheral blood, taken on day 0 of AZD1222 vaccination. These receptors all stem from an adult in good health.

The V call is TRBV19, the J call TRBJ1-5, with D tentatively TRBD1 (6 bases). Looked up from germline, CDR1 is LNHDA and CDR2 is SQIVND (reference sequence). Trimming took off 2 bases at V and 0 bases at J, with 14 bases between the two ends. The CDR3 runs to 17 residues. CDR3: CASSIWGQASSNQPQHF. CDR3 in DNA: TGTGCCAGTAGTATATGGGGGCAGGCGAGTAGCAATCAGCCCCAGCATTTT.

The genes are TRBV19 and TRBJ1-1; D is unclear. Trimming removed 5 bases from V and 0 bases from J, with 7 bases in between. CDR3 size: 13 residues. Germline loops: CDR1 LNHDA, CDR2 SQIVND (reference sequence). The CDR3 here is CASSHNLNTEAFF. The DNA of the CDR3 is TGTGCCAGTAGTCATAACTTGAACACTGAAGCTTTCTTT.

The chain is built from TRBV3-1 (or the pseudogene TRBV3-2) and TRBJ2-7; 13 bases line up with TRBD2. V shed 3 bases and J 3 bases; nucleotides not matched to a gene: 5. The CDR3 is made up of 16 amino acids. Germline V CDR1 and CDR2: LGHDT, YNNKEL (reference sequence). CDR3 nucleotides: TGTGCCAGCAGCCAGGGACTAGCGGGGCCCTTCTACGAGCAGTACTTC. The encoded protein is CASSQGLAGPFYEQYF.

This chain uses TRBV5-5 with TRBJ2-7; TRBD1 aligns across 7 bases. V shed 4 bases, J shed 0 bases, and the junction held 13 bases outside the gene matches. Germline CDR1 and CDR2: SGHKS and YYEKEE (reference sequence). The CDR3 extends over 17 amino acids. In nucleotides, the CDR3 is TGTGCCAGCAGCGTAACCCATTTCGGACAGGCCTCCTACGAGCAGTACTTC. It specifies CASSVTHFGQASYEQYF.

In its sample, this clone was seen a few times. The chain employs TRBV27 and TRBJ2-2, with D maybe TRBD1 (6 bases). Trimming took off 7 bases at V and 3 bases at J, with 12 bases between the two ends. This CDR3 is built from 14 residues. Germline lookup yields CDR1 MNHEY and CDR2 SMNVEV (reference sequence). The CDR3 nucleotides read TGTGCCAGCACAGGACAGATCTACACCGGGGAGCTGTTTTTT. Translated, it gives CASTGQIYTGELFF.

The CDR3: CASTLPGGDSPLHF. CDR3 DNA: TGTGCCAGCACCCTCCCGGGAGGGGATTCACCCCTCCACTTT. V and J are TRBV6-5 and TRBJ1-6, with D possibly matching TRBD1 (5 bases). V gave up 7 bases and J gave up 8 bases, with 15 bases separating them. The CDR3 is 14 residues long. Germline loops: CDR1 MNHEY, CDR2 SVGAGI.

The chain combines TRBV5-5 with TRBJ2-7; tentatively, D is TRBD2 (5 bases). V was trimmed by 5 bases and J by 3 bases, leaving 9 bases between them. The CDR3 is 12 residues long. CDR1 and CDR2 (germline): SGHKS, YYEKEE (reference sequence). The CDR3 loop is CASRQRDYEQYF. CDR3 nucleotide sequence: TGTGCCAGCAGACAGAGGGACTACGAGCAGTACTTC.

The V call is TRBV3-1 (or the pseudogene TRBV3-2), the J call TRBJ2-3; 11 bases agree with TRBD2. Germline V lookup: CDR1 LGHDT, CDR2 YNNKEL (reference sequence). The CDR3 runs 16 residues. J lost 5 bases, V lost 2 bases, and 6 bases had no gene match. The CDR3 sequence: CASSQILAGGEDTQYF. The CDR3 DNA sequence: TGTGCCAGCAGCCAAATCCTAGCGGGAGGTGAAGATACGCAGTATTTT.

The V gene is TRBV28, the J gene TRBJ2-7; the match to TRBD1 covers 7 bases. Germline V gives CDR1 MDHEN, CDR2 SYDVKM. The CDR3 loop spans 15 amino acids. V gave up 5 bases and J gave up 2 bases; unmatched junction bases: 9. CDR3 loop: CASSPGTALAYEQYF. The CDR3 bases are TGTGCCAGCAGTCCCGGGACAGCTCTCGCCTACGAGCAGTACTTC.

The chain links TRBV30 to TRBJ1-1, with D uncertain. CDR1 GTSNPN and CDR2 SVGIG come from the germline V gene (reference sequence). This CDR3 spans 13 amino acids. Trimming cost V 2 bases and J 4 bases, with 11 bases left between them. The CDR3 region is CAWSLQRGTEAFF. The CDR3, as DNA: TGTGCCTGGAGTCTTCAGCGGGGCACTGAAGCTTTCTTT.

The chain links TRBV7-8 to TRBJ2-7; TRBD2 is a possible D gene (5 bases). The CDR3 runs to 16 residues. Per germline, CDR1 SGHVS and CDR2 FQNEAQ. V was trimmed by 1 base and J by 1 base, leaving 14 bases between them. CDR3 amino acids: CASSLVSGLFSYEQYF. CDR3 nucleotide sequence: TGTGCCAGCAGCTTAGTGAGCGGACTCTTTTCCTACGAGCAGTACTTC.

V usage is TRBV7-3 and J usage is TRBJ2-1; D tentatively fits TRBD1 or TRBD2 (7 bases each). V was shortened by 2 bases and J by 12 bases, with 11 bases between the two germline ends. Per the germline V gene, CDR1 is SGHTA and CDR2 is FQGTGA. The CDR3 length is 12 residues. CDR3 DNA sequence: TGTGCCAGCAGCTTATCAGGGGGGGTGCAGTTCTTC. Its protein product is CASSLSGGVQFF. Combining the CDR3 with reference TRBV7-3 and TRBJ2-1 gives the whole variable domain GAGVSQTPSNKVTEKGKYVELRCDPISGHTALYWYRQSLGQGPEFLIYFQGTGAADDSGLPNDRFFAVRPEGSVSTLKIQRTERGDSAVYLCASSLSGGVQFFGPGTRLTVL.

The chain couples TRBV5-4 to TRBJ2-1, with 7 bases identical to TRBD2. V trimming: 0 bases; J trimming: 1 base; junction bases outside the gene matches: 4. The CDR3 sequence is 16 residues long. Germline V gives CDR1 SGHNT, CDR2 YYREEE (reference sequence). CDR3 loop: CASSLAAGESYNEQFF. In DNA, the CDR3 is TGTGCCAGCAGCTTGGCGGCGGGAGAATCCTACAATGAGCAGTTCTTC.

CDR3 sequence reads: CASSVAGAGSSYNSPLHF. The CDR3 nucleotides read TGTGCCAGCAGCGTAGCTGGGGCAGGGAGCTCCTATAATTCACCCCTCCACTTT. The rearrangement links TRBV9 to TRBJ1-6; tentative D call: TRBD1 (5 bases). The CDR3 covers 18 residues. V was shortened by 0 bases and J by 0 bases, with 13 bases between the two germline ends. CDR1 and CDR2 from the germline V gene are SGDLS and YYNGEE.

The J gene is TRBJ2-2, the V gene TRBV7-6; D may be TRBD1 or TRBD2 (6 bases each). The CDR3 spans 18 residues. Germline lookup yields CDR1 SGHVS and CDR2 FNYEAQ. Trimming left V 4 bases short and J 0 bases short, with 18 bases between. CDR3 DNA: TGTGCCAGCAGCTCACTCAGGGGTTGGGGGGCGAACACCGGGGAGCTGTTTTTT. It translates to CASSSLRGWGANTGELFF.

The chain recombines TRBV7-2 with TRBJ1-2; the match to TRBD1 covers 8 bases. From germline, CDR1 is SGHTA and CDR2 FQGNSA. The junction had 11 bases not matched to a gene; V was cut back by 5 bases and J by 6 bases. This CDR3 has 15 residues. Here the CDR3 reads CASSPTNGQGHGYTF. The CDR3 bases are TGTGCCAGCAGCCCAACGAACGGACAGGGCCATGGCTACACCTTC.

The gene calls are TRBV6-1 and TRBJ2-3; D possibly corresponds to TRBD1 (5 bases). The CDR3 runs to 13 residues. The V end lost 2 bases, the J end lost 6 bases, and 9 bases lay between the germline ends. Germline loops: CDR1 MNHNS, CDR2 SASEGT. In nucleotides, the CDR3 is TGTGCCAGCAGTGAAAGGGGTCGGGATACGCAGTATTTT. Translating it yields CASSERGRDTQYF.

The CDR3 nucleotides are TGTGCCAGCATAGAGACAGGGACCAAAAACATTCAGTACTTC. Its translation is CASIETGTKNIQYF. The chain uses TRBV2 and TRBJ2-4, with TRBD1 matching over 7 bases. This CDR3 region has 14 residues. Unmatched junction bases numbered 5, after V lost 7 bases and J lost 2 bases. From germline, CDR1 is SNHLY and CDR2 FYNNEI.

The chain joins TRBV12-3 or TRBV12-4 to TRBJ1-1; D call uncertain. The CDR3 contains 13 residues. The ends were cut back, 1 base at V and 8 bases at J, with 11 bases in the middle. CDR3 region: CASSLGTAAEAFF. Here the CDR3 DNA reads TGTGCCAGCAGTTTAGGCACAGCGGCGGAAGCTTTCTTT.

The chain carries TRBV19 and TRBJ2-6; 7 bases line up with TRBD1. The CDR3 has 15 residues. Germline-derived CDR1 and CDR2 are LNHDA and SQIVND (reference sequence). V lost 4 bases to trimming and J lost 2 bases; unmatched junction nucleotides: 2. CDR3 nucleotides: TGTGCCAGTAGTAACCAGGGGGCTGGGGCCAACGTCCTGACTTTC. This encodes CASSNQGAGANVLTF. Supplemented by reference TRBV19 and TRBJ2-6, the full variable domain reads DGGITQSPKYLFRKEGQNVTLSCEQNLNHDAMYWYRQDPGQGLRLIYYSQIVNDFQKGDIAEGYSVSREKKESFPLTVTSAQKNPTAFYLCASSNQGAGANVLTFGAGSRLTVL.

This CDR3 reads CASSIRADIAKNIQYF. The CDR3 nucleotides are TGTGCCAGTAGTATTAGGGCGGATATAGCCAAAAACATTCAGTACTTC. This chain links TRBV19 with TRBJ2-4; no definite D call. This CDR3 comprises 16 residues. Per germline, CDR1 LNHDA and CDR2 SQIVND (reference sequence). With 3 bases removed from V and 0 bases from J, the gap between germline ends came to 12 bases. The variable domain in full, completed from reference TRBV19 and TRBJ2-4, reads DGGITQSPKYLFRKEGQNVTLSCEQNLNHDAMYWYRQDPGQGLRLIYYSQIVNDFQKGDIAEGYSVSREKKESFPLTVTSAQKNPTAFYLCASSIRADIAKNIQYFGAGTRLSVL.

The chain carries TRBV5-6 and TRBJ2-3; 10 bases map to TRBD2. The CDR3 totals 15 residues. The V gene end was trimmed by 1 base and the J gene end by 4 bases; junction bases not matched to a gene: 3. Germline CDR1 SGHDT, CDR2 YYEEEE. The CDR3 here is CASSLLAGEADTQYF. The CDR3 bases are TGTGCCAGCAGCTTGCTAGCGGGAGAGGCAGATACGCAGTATTTT.

The table lists this clone with a few counts. This chain uses TRBV5-4 with TRBJ2-1; D may be TRBD2 (6 bases). The CDR3 totals 14 residues. Trimming left V 1 base short and J 9 bases short, with 14 bases between. Germline CDR1 SGHNT, CDR2 YYREEE (reference sequence). The DNA for the CDR3 is TGTGCCAGCAGCTTGATTGGCAGGCGGGGTGAGCAGTTCTTC. Protein product: CASSLIGRRGEQFF.

The chain has TRBV18 and TRBJ2-4, with D perhaps matching TRBD2 (5 bases). Between the trimmed V and J ends, which lost 0 bases and 8 bases, there was a span of 11 bases. Germline V gene data show CDR1 as KGHSH and CDR2 as LQKENI. CDR3 length: 14 amino acids. Written as DNA, the CDR3 is TGTGCCAGCTCACCACCGAGAGGAGGATACATTCAGTACTTC. This sequence encodes CASSPPRGGYIQYF.

The genes are TRBV5-5 and TRBJ2-3, with D maybe TRBD2 (7 bases). Germline V lookup: CDR1 SGHKS, CDR2 YYEKEE (reference sequence). Trimming left V 0 bases short and J 2 bases short, with 19 bases between. This CDR3 has 18 amino acids. The CDR3 DNA is TGTGCCAGCAGCTTGGCTCCCCGGGGGCGGGGGTCCACAGATACGCAGTATTTT. This codes for CASSLAPRGRGSTDTQYF.

This chain connects TRBV7-2 to TRBJ2-7; 9 bases are a match to TRBD2. The CDR3 spans 15 residues. J was trimmed by 0 bases and V by 4 bases; bases with no gene match: 4. Germline CDR1 SGHTA, CDR2 FQGNSA. CDR3 region: CASSSRTSVSYEQYF. In DNA, the CDR3 is TGTGCCAGCAGCTCTCGGACTAGCGTCTCCTACGAGCAGTACTTC. The full variable domain, with the rest looked up from reference TRBV7-2 and TRBJ2-7, is GAGVSQSPSNKVTEKGKDVELRCDPISGHTALYWYRQSLGQGLEFLIYFQGNSAPDKSGLPSDRFSAERTGGSVSTLTIQRTQQEDSAVYLCASSSRTSVSYEQYFGPGTRLTVT.